This T cell receptor (beta chain) is from a study of cytomegalovirus exposure and HLA in healthy donors. Study conclusions and caveats: It was in a later analysis that TCR association rates were seen to vary by HLA locus, highest for DRB1 and lowest for HLA-C. An analysis was carried out at a later point. It showed that HLA-associated TCR beta chains were more clonally expanded than equally common non-associated chains. In vitro testing confirmed three CMV-associated chains as specific for CMV antigens.

Points on this clone: No antigen is known for it.

It was with 60 Vbeta and 13 Jbeta primers that the PCR ran. Here immunoSEQ multiplex PCR was the method, and the copy in TCRdb shows in-frame clones only, minus some. The sample records tens of thousands of clones, 70% to 75% being singletons. The CDR3 runs to 14 residues. The V gene's germline CDR1 is SQVTM and CDR2 ANQGSEA. Trimming at V came to 8 bases and at J to 2 bases, leaving 8 bases not matched to a gene. Sequenced: PBMCs. The TCR sequence derives from a woman between 25 and 40 years old in good health and CMV-seropositive. The chain carries TRBV29-1 and TRBJ2-1; the match to TRBD2 covers 8 bases. CDR3: CSTNAGGPYNEQFF. In DNA, the CDR3 is TGCAGCACCAATGCGGGAGGCCCCTACAATGAGCAGTTCTTC.